The rows below give T cell receptor beta chains drawn from one sample of a study of monozygotic twins with inflammatory bowel disease. From its re-call of the 5' RACE reads, TCRdb lists each CDR3 protein once, without DNA. This table holds roughly 330,000 distinct CDR3 sequences. Material: blood. All receptors derive from a human donor with ulcerative colitis or Crohn's disease, or a healthy co-twin of an affected twin (not recorded which). Each CDR3 is given with its conserved first and last residue. Each record gives: V gene, J gene, CDR3 protein.

>TRBV30|TRBJ1-6
CAWGVPVVGGMDNSPLHF
>TRBV6-2/TRBV6-3|TRBJ2-5
CASTGTGVETQYF
>TRBV20-1|TRBJ1-5
CSVRKGVSQPQHF
>TRBV7-2|TRBJ2-5
CASSYVFQETQYF
>TRBV2|TRBJ2-2
CAGGKSREKGGELFF
>TRBV30|TRBJ1-6
CAWSRLGRGGSPLHF
>TRBV27|TRBJ2-1
CASSPRTSGFSYNEQFF
>TRBV5-1|TRBJ2-1
CASSLTSGGALEQFF
>TRBV3-1|TRBJ2-7
CASSQYDRGPYEQYF
>TRBV18|TRBJ2-1
CASSALRSSYNEQFF
>TRBV5-1|TRBJ2-4
CASISTALTGVKDIQYF
>TRBV12-3/TRBV12-4|TRBJ2-5
CASSSSFRGQETQYF
>TRBV29-1|TRBJ1-1
CSVAGLFRRQGGQIVNTEAFF
>TRBV18|TRBJ2-2
CASSQPGTGGNTGELFF
>TRBV5-1|TRBJ2-5
CASSLAGTNLETQYF
>TRBV20-1|TRBJ1-4
CSARAAGTATNEKLFF
>TRBV15|TRBJ2-7
CATSTGLLSYEQYF
>TRBV27|TRBJ2-7
CASSHGAPYEQYF
>TRBV5-1|TRBJ1-1
CASMASWNTEAFF
>TRBV7-9|TRBJ2-1
CASSPSTGRDEQFF
>TRBV5-1|TRBJ1-1
CASLSGTGHEAFF
>TRBV28|TRBJ2-3
CATRRNTDTQYF
>TRBV5-1|TRBJ2-3
CASSEAGGVPDTQYF
>TRBV6-5|TRBJ2-4
CASMGVNIQYF
>TRBV11-2|TRBJ1-4
CASSLIGVRGGPNEKLFF
>TRBV5-1|TRBJ2-3
CASSVPSTGAADTQYF
>TRBV9|TRBJ2-1
CASSPIAGGDNEQFF
>TRBV30|TRBJ1-2
CAWSVLGESGYTF
>TRBV5-1|TRBJ1-4
CASSLGHRATNEKLFF
>TRBV20-1|TRBJ2-7
CSASDGILYEQYF
>TRBV28|TRBJ2-5
CASSSGSQETQYF
>TRBV5-1|TRBJ1-1
CASSLNVYYNTEAFF
>TRBV12-3/TRBV12-4|TRBJ1-6
CASSGQSSYNSPLHF
>TRBV12-3/TRBV12-4|TRBJ1-1
CASSLWTGDGRTFF
>TRBV7-8|TRBJ1-4
CASSLDPSFKATNEKLFF
>TRBV6-1|TRBJ1-2
CASSQGTSANYGYTF
>TRBV5-5|TRBJ1-5
CASSFDWPSNQPQHF
>TRBV27|TRBJ1-1
CASRVNGGVGTEAFF
>TRBV27|TRBJ2-2
CASVETGKNTGELFF
>TRBV18|TRBJ2-7
CASSPGQASPYEQYF
>TRBV6-1|TRBJ1-2
CASSDLGRNYGYTF
>TRBV20-1|TRBJ1-6
CSASPTRGLNSGPLHF
>TRBV5-8|TRBJ1-2
CASSLDGRNYGYTF
>TRBV5-1|TRBJ2-7
CASSSGGNEQYF
>TRBV18|TRBJ1-4
CASSPRGRSWDEKLFF
>TRBV24-1|TRBJ1-5
CATSEAGTGVNEPQHF
>TRBV20-1|TRBJ2-5
CSARRPGRETQYF
>TRBV20-1|TRBJ2-1
CSARQGPLEQFF
>TRBV30|TRBJ2-7
CAWTVGYEQYF
>TRBV11-2|TRBJ1-3
CASSFPGNTIYF
>TRBV20-1|TRBJ2-1
CSARDFSGRGGGEQFF
>TRBV12-3/TRBV12-4|TRBJ2-1
CASSLGTSGSTEQFF
>TRBV7-9|TRBJ1-2
CASSFIPPPGTAYGYTF
>TRBV19|TRBJ1-1
CASSRRGFNTEAFF